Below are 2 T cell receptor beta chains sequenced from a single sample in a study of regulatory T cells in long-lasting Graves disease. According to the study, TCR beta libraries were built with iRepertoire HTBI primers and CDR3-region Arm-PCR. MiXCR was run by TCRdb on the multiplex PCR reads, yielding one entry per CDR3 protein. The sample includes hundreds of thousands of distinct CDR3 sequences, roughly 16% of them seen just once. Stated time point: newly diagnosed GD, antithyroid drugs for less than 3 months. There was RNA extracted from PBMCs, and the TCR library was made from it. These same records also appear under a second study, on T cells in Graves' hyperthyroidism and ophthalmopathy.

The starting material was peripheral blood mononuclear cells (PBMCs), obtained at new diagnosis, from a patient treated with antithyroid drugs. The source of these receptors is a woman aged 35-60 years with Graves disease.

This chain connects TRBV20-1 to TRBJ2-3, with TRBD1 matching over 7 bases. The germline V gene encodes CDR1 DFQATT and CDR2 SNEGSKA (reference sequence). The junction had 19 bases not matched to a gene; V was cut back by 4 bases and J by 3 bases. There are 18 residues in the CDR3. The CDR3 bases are TGCAGTGCTACCCTTCCGGGACAGAGACCTTTGGGGACAGATACGCAGTATTTT. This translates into CSATLPGQRPLGTDTQYF.

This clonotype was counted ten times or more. The CDR3 nucleotides are TGTGCCAGCAGTGAAGCGCTTCACAGAATCTATGGCTACACCTTC. Translation gives CASSEALHRIYGYTF. The chain employs TRBV2 and TRBJ1-2; no reliable D call. V was shortened by 0 bases and J by 4 bases, with 12 bases between the two germline ends. CDR3 length equals 15 residues. Germline V gene data show CDR1 as SNHLY and CDR2 as FYNNEI.